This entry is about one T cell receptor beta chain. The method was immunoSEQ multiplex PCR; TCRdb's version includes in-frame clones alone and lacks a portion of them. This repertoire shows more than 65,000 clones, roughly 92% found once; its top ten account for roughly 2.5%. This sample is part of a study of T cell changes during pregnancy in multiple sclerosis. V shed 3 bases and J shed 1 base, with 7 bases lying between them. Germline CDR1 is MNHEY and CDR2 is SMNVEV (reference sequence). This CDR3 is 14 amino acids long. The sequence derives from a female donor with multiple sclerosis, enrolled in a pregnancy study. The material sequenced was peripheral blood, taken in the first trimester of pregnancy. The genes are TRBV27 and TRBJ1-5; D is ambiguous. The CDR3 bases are TGTGCCAGCAGTTTCCGGAGAAGCAATCAGCCCCAGCATTTT. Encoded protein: CASSFRRSNQPQHF.